The source of this T cell receptor beta chain is a study of blood T cell repertoires in COVID-19. TCRdb's table, derived via immunoSEQ multiplex PCR, lists solely in-frame clones and lacks some. The sample shows about 220,000 clones, about 91% of them seen only once. The CDR3 is 13 amino acids. Per the germline V gene, CDR1 is SNHLY and CDR2 is FYNNEI. The J segment lost 3 bases and the V segment lost 8 bases, leaving 4 bases of the junction unmatched. The chain combines TRBV2 with TRBJ2-5, with 9 bases lining up with TRBD2. The receptor comes from a woman in her 40s with acute COVID-19. Sequencing input: PBMCs or T cells enriched from blood (not recorded which). This CDR3 reads CASGGGAKETQYF. The DNA of the CDR3 is TGTGCCAGCGGCGGGGGGGCAAAAGAGACCCAGTACTTC.